This T cell receptor (beta chain) is from a study of OX40 agonist ivuxolimab in advanced cancers. About the study: The patients' treatment was ivuxolimab, an agonistic anti-OX40 (CD134) antibody. Dose-escalation patients were diagnosed with hepatocellular carcinoma, melanoma, renal cell cancer or head and neck cancer. Participants could have had prior anti-PD-1, anti-PD-L1 or anti-CTLA-4 therapy, and roughly 39% had some.

Germline V gene lookup returns CDR1 SGHAT and CDR2 FQNNGV. V lost 5 bases to trimming and J lost 2 bases, with 16 bases between them. The CDR3 spans 15 residues. Profiled with immunoSEQ multiplex PCR; TCRdb holds only in-frame clones, not every one. Of tens of thousands of clones listed, 94% are singletons. The chain links TRBV11-2 to TRBJ2-7; maybe TRBD1 (6 bases). The sequenced sample was CD4+ or CD8+ T cells sorted from blood, obtained in a trial of the OX40 agonist ivuxolimab. The receptor was derived from an adult with an advanced solid tumor such as melanoma, head and neck, liver or kidney cancer. CDR3 bases: TGTGCCAGCAGCCCAGGGGACCCATTAGCCTACGAGCAGTACTTC. Amino acids: CASSPGDPLAYEQYF.